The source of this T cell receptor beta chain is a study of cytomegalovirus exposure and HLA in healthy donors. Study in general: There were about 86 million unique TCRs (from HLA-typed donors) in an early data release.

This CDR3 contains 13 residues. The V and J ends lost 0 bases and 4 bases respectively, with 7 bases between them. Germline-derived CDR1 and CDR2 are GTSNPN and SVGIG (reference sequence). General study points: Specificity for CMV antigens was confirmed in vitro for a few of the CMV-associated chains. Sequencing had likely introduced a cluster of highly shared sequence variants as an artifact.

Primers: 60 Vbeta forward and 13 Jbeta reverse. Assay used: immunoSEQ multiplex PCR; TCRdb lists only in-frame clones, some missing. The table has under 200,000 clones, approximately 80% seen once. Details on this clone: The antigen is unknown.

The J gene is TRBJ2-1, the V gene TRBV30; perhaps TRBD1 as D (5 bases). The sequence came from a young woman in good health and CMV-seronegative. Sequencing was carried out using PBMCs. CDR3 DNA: TGTGCCTGGAGTGTGACAGAATACAATGAGCAGTTCTTC. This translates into CAWSVTEYNEQFF. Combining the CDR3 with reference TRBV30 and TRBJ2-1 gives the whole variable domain SQTIHQWPATLVQPVGSPLSLECTVEGTSNPNLYWYRQAAGRGLQLLFYSVGIGQISSEVPQNLSASRPQDRQFILSSKKLLLSDSGFYLCAWSVTEYNEQFFGPGTRLTVL.